The rows below give T cell receptor beta chains drawn from one sample of a study of blood T cell repertoires in COVID-19. Method: immunoSEQ multiplex PCR; TCRdb's copy keeps in-frame clones and lacks some. Here the sample spans 300,000 to 450,000 clones, about 85% being singletons. Sequencing was carried out using peripheral blood. Source of these receptors: a woman between 18 and 29 years old with acute or convalescent COVID-19. CDR3s include the opening cysteine and the closing phenylalanine or tryptophan. Fields, in order: J gene, clone size, V gene, D gene, CDR3 length, CDR3 DNA, CDR3 protein. D genes are given only for firm matches. Clone size is shown for a subset of rows, as once, few, many or a class of expanded clone.

TRBJ1-5	once	TRBV9	NA	14	TGTGCCAGCAGCTCGCGGGACAGCAATCAGCCCCAGCATTTT	CASSSRDSNQPQHF
TRBJ2-7	few	TRBV2	NA	13	TGTGCCAGCATCCGGGACTTTGCGAACGAGCAGTACTTC	CASIRDFANEQYF
TRBJ2-7	NA	TRBV9	NA	14	TGTGCCAGCAGCCCCCCAGGTATAAAGTACGAGCAGTACTTC	CASSPPGIKYEQYF
TRBJ2-5	NA	TRBV5-1	TRBD1	17	TGCGCCAGCAGCCGCCCTCTGGGACAGGTGTCCCGGGGCGGCCAGTACTTC	CASSRPLGQVSRGGQYF
TRBJ1-2	NA	TRBV28	NA	12	TGTGCCAGCAGTTTAAACAGGGATGGCTACACCTTC	CASSLNRDGYTF
TRBJ2-2	NA	TRBV30	TRBD1	14	TGTGCCTGGAGTGCCCGACAGGGGACCGGGGAGCTGTTTTTT	CAWSARQGTGELFF
TRBJ2-7	NA	TRBV5-1	TRBD1	14	TGCGCCAGCAGCCCCGGACAGGGGGTCCACGAGCAGTACTTC	CASSPGQGVHEQYF
TRBJ1-1	NA	TRBV7-8	TRBD1	15	TGTGCCAGCAGCTTAGCGTTCCAGGGGGCCTCTGAAGCTTTCTTT	CASSLAFQGASEAFF
TRBJ1-2	NA	TRBV5-1	NA	12	TGCGCCAGCAGCTTGGGGGAGTCTGGCTACACCTTC	CASSLGESGYTF
TRBJ1-5	NA	TRBV24-1	TRBD1	15	TGTGCCACCAGTGATTTACAGGGGGCTGGCCAGCCCCAGCATTTT	CATSDLQGAGQPQHF
TRBJ2-1	NA	TRBV5-1	TRBD1	15	TGCGCCAGCAATGCTTGGACAGGGGGCTTAAATGAGCAGTTCTTC	CASNAWTGGLNEQFF
TRBJ1-4	few	TRBV6-2/TRBV6-3	TRBD1	15	TGTGCCAGCAGTTACTCGACAGGGGGGTCTGAAAAACTGTTTTTT	CASSYSTGGSEKLFF
TRBJ1-1	NA	TRBV7-9	NA	13	TGTGCCAGCAGCTTAGCTCCCGGGGTGTGGGCTTTCTTT	CASSLAPGVWAFF
TRBJ1-2	NA	TRBV5-4	TRBD1	16	TGTGCCAGCAGTTTGGGTGGGACAGGGGGCAACTATGGCTACACCTTC	CASSLGGTGGNYGYTF
TRBJ2-3	NA	TRBV9	TRBD1	14	TGTGCCAGCAGCGTGACAGGGCACACAGATACGCAGTATTTT	CASSVTGHTDTQYF
TRBJ2-1	NA	TRBV5-1	TRBD2	16	TGCGCCAGCAGCTTGGTTCCAGCGGGAGTAGGAAATGAGCAGTTCTTC	CASSLVPAGVGNEQFF
TRBJ2-7	NA	TRBV5-6	NA	13	TGTGCCACCTCAAATTCGGGTCGGAACGAGCAGTACTTC	CATSNSGRNEQYF
TRBJ2-1	NA	TRBV29-1	TRBD2	15	TGCAGCGTTGAAGCACGGCTAGCGGACTACAATGAGCAGTTCTTC	CSVEARLADYNEQFF
TRBJ2-7	NA	TRBV3-1/TRBV3-2	TRBD2	16	TGTGCCAGCAGCCCCAAGGGACTAGCGGGAGGGCCCGAGCAGTACTTC	CASSPKGLAGGPEQYF
TRBJ2-1	NA	TRBV4-1	TRBD2	16	TGCGCCAGCAGCCAAGATCCTAGCGGGACTTACAATGAGCAGTTCTTC	CASSQDPSGTYNEQFF
TRBJ1-1	NA	TRBV3-1/TRBV3-2	TRBD1	16	TGTGCCAGCAGCCCCCGACAGGGACTTTCGAACACTGAAGCTTTCTTT	CASSPRQGLSNTEAFF
TRBJ1-1	many	TRBV28	NA	13	TGTGCCAGCAGGGACAACTTGAACACTGAAGCTTTCTTT	CASRDNLNTEAFF
TRBJ2-7	once	TRBV12-3/TRBV12-4	NA	13	TGTGCCAGCAGTTTAACTCCTTCCTACGAGCAGTACTTC	CASSLTPSYEQYF
TRBJ2-2	NA	TRBV3-1/TRBV3-2	NA	16	TGTGCCAGCAGCCAAGATAGCAGGGTATACACCGGGGAGCTGTTTTTT	CASSQDSRVYTGELFF
TRBJ1-1	NA	TRBV5-1	NA	15	TGCGCCAGCAGCTTGGTTGGGGCCACGAACACTGAAGCTTTCTTT	CASSLVGATNTEAFF
TRBJ1-2	NA	TRBV28	NA	14	TGTGCCAGCACCTTAGCGCAGATAAACTATGGCTACACCTTC	CASTLAQINYGYTF
TRBJ2-3	NA	TRBV5-1	NA	14	TGCGCCAGCAGCTTGGAGACAATGGGAGATACGCAGTATTTT	CASSLETMGDTQYF
TRBJ1-1	NA	TRBV5-5	TRBD1	15	TGTGCCAGCAGACCTCCCGGACAGGGAAACACTGAAGCTTTCTTT	CASRPPGQGNTEAFF
TRBJ1-4	once	TRBV30	TRBD1	19	TGTGCCTGGAGTTTCCCCCGGGACAGGGGGTTTGGGGTTAGCGAAAAACTGTTTTTT	CAWSFPRDRGFGVSEKLFF
TRBJ2-3	NA	TRBV20-1	NA	15	TGCAGTGCTAGTTTATCCTCTTCCCTCACAGATACGCAGTATTTT	CSASLSSSLTDTQYF
TRBJ1-4	NA	TRBV3-1/TRBV3-2	NA	16	TGTGCCAGCAGCCTTACTGGGGCCGCAACTAATGAAAAACTGTTTTTT	CASSLTGAATNEKLFF
TRBJ1-2	NA	TRBV7-3	NA	13	TGTGCCAGCAGCCGTACAGCTAACTATGGCTACACCTTC	CASSRTANYGYTF
TRBJ2-7	NA	TRBV28	TRBD2	12	TGTGGACTAGCGGGAGCCTTCTACGAGCAGTACTTC	CGLAGAFYEQYF
TRBJ2-1	few	TRBV27	NA	16	TGTGCCAGCAGTTTATCGAGTAGAGGGCGGAGTAATGAGCAGTTCTTC	CASSLSSRGRSNEQFF
TRBJ1-2	NA	TRBV7-8	TRBD1	17	TGTGCCAGCAGCATTAGGATATTGGGGACAGGGTCCCATGGCTACACCTTC	CASSIRILGTGSHGYTF
TRBJ1-2	once	TRBV12-5	NA	13	TGTGCTAGTGGTTTGGCCGGTAACTATGGCTACACCTTC	CASGLAGNYGYTF
TRBJ1-1	NA	TRBV7-9	NA	12	TGTGCCAGCAGCTTGTGGAGGACTGAAGCTTTCTTT	CASSLWRTEAFF
TRBJ1-5	NA	TRBV28	NA	13	TGTGCCAGTCTCGCCCGGGGCAATCAGCCCCAGCATTTT	CASLARGNQPQHF
TRBJ2-1	few	TRBV6-5	NA	15	TGTGCCAGCACCCGGTATATGAGCTCCTACAATGAGCAGTTCTTC	CASTRYMSSYNEQFF
TRBJ2-2	NA	TRBV11-2	NA	14	TGTGCCAGCAGCTTAGTGTCCGGGACAGGGGAGCTGTTTTTT	CASSLVSGTGELFF
TRBJ1-2	NA	TRBV11-1	NA	13	TGTGCCAGCAGCCCCCCCGGGAGATATGGCTACACCTTC	CASSPPGRYGYTF
TRBJ1-2	NA	TRBV24-1	TRBD1	17	TGTGCCACCAGCGAGAGCGGGACAGGGTTAGCTAACTATGGCTACACCTTC	CATSESGTGLANYGYTF
TRBJ2-2	NA	TRBV10-1	TRBD2	20	TGCGCCAGCAGTGAGTCGTCTGGGAGGGGGACTAGCGGGAGTCCCGGGGAGCTGTTTTTT	CASSESSGRGTSGSPGELFF
TRBJ1-1	NA	TRBV5-1	NA	14	TGCGCCAGCAGCCCACAGGGCGGACGAACTGAAGCTTTCTTT	CASSPQGGRTEAFF
TRBJ1-2	NA	TRBV5-5	NA	14	TGTGCCAGCAGCTTGTCCTGGCAGGAGGATGGCTACACCTTC	CASSLSWQEDGYTF
TRBJ2-7	NA	TRBV5-1	NA	13	TGCGCCAGCAGCTTGGCCGGTTCCTACGAGCAGTACTTC	CASSLAGSYEQYF
TRBJ2-7	NA	TRBV6-5	TRBD1	14	TGTGCCAGCAGTCCTCGGACAGGCGCCTACGAGCAGTACTTC	CASSPRTGAYEQYF